Below, 30 T cell receptor beta chains from the same sample are listed, as sequenced in a study of blood T cell repertoires in COVID-19. Only in-frame clones appear in the TCRdb table, and some are missing; sequencing was by immunoSEQ multiplex PCR. The profile shows about 250,000 clones, approximately 86% of them singletons. Sequencing was done on a sample of peripheral blood. Every receptor here comes from a woman aged 55-70 years who had recovered from COVID-19.

The V call is TRBV4-1, the J call TRBJ1-1, with 9 bases fitting TRBD1. The CDR3 loop spans 17 amino acids. Germline lookup yields CDR1 MGHRA and CDR2 YSYEKL. V lost 3 bases and J lost 5; bases outside the gene matches: 13. The CDR3 loop is CASSQRGDRARRTEAFF. CDR3 sequence (DNA): TGCGCCAGCAGCCAGAGGGGGGACAGGGCACGTAGGACTGAAGCTTTCTTT.

The chain has TRBV6-2 or TRBV6-3 and TRBJ2-7, with 7 nucleotides matching TRBD1. Germline trimming cut 8 bases from V and 1 base from J; bases unmatched to any gene: 8. The CDR3 spans 14 residues. From germline, CDR1 is MNHEY and CDR2 SVGEGT. The CDR3 nucleotides are TGTGCCAGCCGCCATGGGGGACAGTCCTACGAGCAGTACTTC. Translated: CASRHGGQSYEQYF.

The gene calls are TRBV3-1 (or the pseudogene TRBV3-2) and TRBJ2-7, with 12 bases fitting TRBD2. Germline V gene lookup returns CDR1 LGHDT and CDR2 YNNKEL (reference sequence). This CDR3 is 14 amino acids long. Trimming removed 4 bases from V and 5 bases from J; junction bases left unmatched: 3. The CDR3 DNA is TGTGCCAGCAGCCGACTAGCGGGGGAACACGAGCAGTACTTC. Encoded protein: CASSRLAGEHEQYF.

The V and J genes are TRBV27 and TRBJ2-1, with a possible D match to TRBD1 (5 bases). The CDR3 has 14 amino acids. Germline V gene lookup returns CDR1 MNHEY and CDR2 SMNVEV (reference sequence). The germline V and J ends were trimmed by 3 bases and 2 bases, with 8 bases remaining between them. For the CDR3, the DNA is TGTGCCAGCAGTTTTCAGGGCCCCTACAATGAGCAGTTCTTC. Its translation: CASSFQGPYNEQFF.

This sequence joins TRBV18 and TRBJ1-2; TRBD1 is a possible D gene (5 bases). Germline assignment: CDR1 KGHSH and CDR2 LQKENI. The CDR3 is 16 amino acids. V gave up 3 bases and J gave up 0 bases, with 14 bases separating them. CDR3 sequence: CASSPGGTVTNYGYTF. As DNA, the CDR3 is TGTGCCAGCTCACCTGGAGGGACGGTTACTAACTATGGCTACACCTTC. Variable domain in full (rest from reference TRBV18 and TRBJ1-2): NAGVMQNPRHLVRRRGQEARLRCSPMKGHSHVYWYRQLPEEGLKFMVYLQKENIIDESGMPKERFSAEFPKEGPSILRIQQVVRGDSAAYFCASSPGGTVTNYGYTFGSGTRLTVV.

The gene calls are TRBV6-5 and TRBJ2-7, with a tentative D call TRBD1 (5 bases). The CDR3 length is 16 residues. Trimming cost V 4 bases and J 2 bases, with 18 bases left between them. Germline V gene data show CDR1 as MNHEY and CDR2 as SVGAGI. The CDR3 reads CASSSSGYRSPYEQYF. The CDR3 bases are TGTGCCAGCAGTTCATCAGGGTATAGGTCCCCCTACGAGCAGTACTTC.

The chain joins TRBV7-9 to TRBJ2-1; D is ambiguous. Deletions cut 7 bases from V and 4 bases from J, with 17 bases between. This CDR3 comprises 15 residues. The germline V gene has CDR1 SEHNR and CDR2 FQNEAQ (reference sequence). The CDR3 coding sequence is TGTGCCAGCACCACTTTGGGCCAAGGATACAATGAGCAGTTCTTC. It yields the protein CASTTLGQGYNEQFF.

The J gene is TRBJ2-7, the V gene TRBV27; D possibly corresponds to TRBD1 (5 bases). The CDR3 totals 13 residues. Germline V gives CDR1 MNHEY, CDR2 SMNVEV (reference sequence). V lost 6 bases and J lost 3, with 12 bases in between. CDR3 nucleotide sequence: TGTGCCAGCAGCCCCCAGGGCCTCTACGAGCAGTACTTC. Its translation: CASSPQGLYEQYF.

CDR3 residues: CATMSVKTNTGELFF. CDR3 bases: TGTGCCACCATGTCAGTTAAGACGAACACCGGGGAGCTGTTTTTT. The J gene is TRBJ2-2, the V gene TRBV24-1; the D is unclear. V was cut by 8 bases and J by 0 bases, with 12 bases left in between. Germline V gene data show CDR1 as KGHDR and CDR2 as SFDVKD. The CDR3 consists of 15 residues.

The chain combines TRBV3-1 (or the pseudogene TRBV3-2) with TRBJ2-2; 7 bases are shared with TRBD1. Germline values: CDR1 LGHDT, CDR2 YNNKEL (reference sequence). Germline trimming cut 6 bases from V and 4 bases from J; bases unmatched to any gene: 5. The CDR3 runs to 14 residues. This chain's CDR3 is CASRTGWGTGELFF. CDR3 in DNA: TGTGCCAGCAGGACAGGGTGGGGCACCGGGGAGCTGTTTTTT.

CDR3 nucleotides: TGCGCCAGCAGCCTTAGGGGGCAGCAACAATATGGCTACACCTTC. This sequence encodes CASSLRGQQQYGYTF. The chain links TRBV4-1 to TRBJ1-2, with TRBD1 matching 7 bases. The CDR3 totals 15 residues. The V and J ends lost 4 bases and 5 bases, in that order; junction bases with no gene match: 10. The germline V gene has CDR1 MGHRA and CDR2 YSYEKL.

The chain joins TRBV11-2 to TRBJ1-5; perhaps TRBD1 as D (5 bases). CDR3 size: 15 residues. Germline V gene sequence: CDR1 SGHAT, CDR2 FQNNGV. V was clipped by 2 bases and J by 3 bases, with 11 bases between them. In DNA, the CDR3 is TGTGCCAGCAGCTTATTTGGGACTGTCAATCAGCCCCAGCATTTT. Translating it yields CASSLFGTVNQPQHF.

The rearrangement uses TRBV10-3 and TRBJ2-3; the match to TRBD2 covers 7 bases. Trimming took 2 bases from V and 4 from J; bases not matched to a gene: 6. Germline lookup yields CDR1 ENHRY and CDR2 SYGVKD. The CDR3 spans 15 residues. The CDR3 reads CAISEGRGGADTQYF. CDR3 DNA sequence: TGTGCCATCAGTGAGGGGAGGGGCGGCGCAGATACGCAGTATTTT.

The chain links TRBV4-2 to TRBJ2-5; 13 positions match TRBD2. Germline values: CDR1 LGHNA, CDR2 YNFKEQ. V trimming: 4 bases; J trimming: 1 base; junction bases outside the gene matches: 3. The CDR3 sequence is 16 residues long. The CDR3 nucleotides read TGTGCCAGCAGCCGAGGGACTAGCGGGGTCCAAGAGACCCAGTACTTC. It codes for CASSRGTSGVQETQYF.

Of note for this clone: Different DNA sequences within this sample yield the same CDR3. The chain couples TRBV27 to TRBJ2-3; D is possibly TRBD2 (5 bases). This CDR3 spans 15 amino acids. Germline loops: CDR1 MNHEY, CDR2 SMNVEV (reference sequence). Trimming pared 1 base from V and 3 bases from J, leaving 11 bases between. In nucleotides, the CDR3 is TGTGCCAGCAGTTTATTCCTAGCCGGGACAGATACGCAGTATTTT. Encoded protein: CASSLFLAGTDTQYF.

The rearrangement links TRBV28 to TRBJ2-7, with D possibly matching TRBD2 (5 bases). Germline CDR1 and CDR2: MDHEN and SYDVKM. The length of the CDR3 is 15 residues. The V end was cut by 6 bases, the J end by 2 bases, with 17 bases between. The CDR3 nucleotides are TGTGCCAGCAGGGGCTCGGGGTCGGGCACCTACGAGCAGTACTTC. This codes for CASRGSGSGTYEQYF.

V is TRBV23-1 and J is TRBJ1-5; the D is unclear. TRBV23-1 counts as an open reading frame of uncertain function. This CDR3 region has 15 residues. V was trimmed by 2 bases and J by 8 bases, leaving 16 bases between them. This CDR3 reads CASSQTAGNRKPQHF. CDR3 in DNA: TGCGCCAGCAGTCAAACGGCGGGGAATAGGAAGCCCCAGCATTTT.

The chain employs TRBV25-1 and TRBJ1-1, with D perhaps TRBD1 (5 bases). Germline CDR1 reads MGHDK; CDR2 reads SYGVNS. Trimming left V 0 bases short and J 3 bases short, with 11 bases between. This CDR3 contains 15 residues. The CDR3 DNA reads TGTGCCAGCAGTGAATATATCTGGGGGGACACTGAAGCTTTCTTT. This sequence encodes CASSEYIWGDTEAFF.

In DNA, the CDR3 is TGTGCCAGCTCACCCCCGGGACTAGCGGTCCAAGAGACCCAGTACTTC. It yields the protein CASSPPGLAVQETQYF. The gene calls are TRBV18 and TRBJ2-5, with 11 bases lining up with TRBD2. The CDR3 contains 16 residues. Germline CDR1 reads KGHSH; CDR2 reads LQKENI. J was trimmed by 1 base and V by 3 bases; bases with no gene match: 4.

This clone has only a few counts. V and J are TRBV4-1 and TRBJ1-5; possible D gene TRBD1, 5 bases. This CDR3 is 15 amino acids long. Germline CDR1 MGHRA, CDR2 YSYEKL. Trimming took off 0 bases at V and 3 bases at J, with 9 bases between the two ends. The CDR3 DNA sequence: TGCGCCAGCAGCCAAGAGGCAGGGAACAATCAGCCCCAGCATTTT. This gives the protein CASSQEAGNNQPQHF.

V is TRBV5-5 and J is TRBJ1-4, with a possible D match to TRBD1 (5 bases). Germline CDR1 SGHKS, CDR2 YYEKEE (reference sequence). The CDR3 runs to 16 residues. V lost 4 bases and J 4 bases, leaving 17 bases between the germline ends. This CDR3 is CASSQTRTLFNEKLFF. The CDR3 nucleotides read TGTGCCAGCAGCCAAACCAGGACACTATTTAATGAAAAACTGTTTTTT.

J is TRBJ1-2 and V is TRBV3-1 (or the pseudogene TRBV3-2), with 8 bases identical to TRBD1. CDR1 is LGHDT, CDR2 YNNKEL, per germline (reference sequence). This CDR3 is 15 amino acids long. Trimming cost V 5 bases and J 3 bases; bases outside gene matches: 8. This CDR3 is CASSFRGLLDYGYTF. The CDR3 region has the DNA TGTGCCAGCAGCTTCAGGGGGCTGTTGGACTATGGCTACACCTTC.

DNA for the CDR3: TGTGCCAGCAGCTTAGTCGGACAGGGAGACATTCAGTACTTC. Translating it yields CASSLVGQGDIQYF. V and J are TRBV7-2 and TRBJ2-4; 8 bases fit TRBD1. J was trimmed by 8 bases and V by 1 base; bases with no gene match: 4. Germline V lookup: CDR1 SGHTA, CDR2 FQGNSA. This CDR3 is built from 14 residues.

This chain joins TRBV28 and TRBJ2-5; D is possibly TRBD1 (6 bases). The ends were cut back, 4 bases at V and 5 bases at J, with 23 bases in the middle. Germline CDR1 and CDR2: MDHEN and SYDVKM. The CDR3 consists of 17 residues. This CDR3 reads CASSSYLPLQGFETQYF. In DNA form, the CDR3 reads TGTGCCAGCAGTTCCTACCTTCCACTACAGGGTTTTGAGACCCAGTACTTC. Looking up the rest from reference TRBV28 and TRBJ2-5 gives the full variable domain: DVKVTQSSRYLVKRTGEKVFLECVQDMDHENMFWYRQDPGLGLRLIYFSYDVKMKEKGDIPEGYSVSREKKERFSLILESASTNQTSMYLCASSSYLPLQGFETQYFGPGTRLLVL.

The chain uses TRBV6-5 and TRBJ2-1; TRBD2 is a possible D gene (7 bases). The ends were cut back, 2 bases at V and 10 bases at J, with 15 bases in the middle. The CDR3 runs to 14 residues. CDR1 and CDR2 (germline): MNHEY, SVGAGI. CDR3 sequence (DNA): TGTGCCAGCAGTTACGGAGGGGGGGATGTAGAGCAGTTCTTC. It specifies CASSYGGGDVEQFF.

The chain recombines TRBV11-2 with TRBJ2-1; weak D call: TRBD2 (6 bases). The CDR3 has 16 amino acids. CDR1 SGHAT and CDR2 FQNNGV come from the germline V gene. V lost 5 bases to trimming and J lost 1 base, with 15 bases between them. The CDR3 nucleotides read TGTGCCAGCAGCCAAAGTCCGGGGGATTCCTACAATGAGCAGTTCTTC. Residues: CASSQSPGDSYNEQFF. Using reference TRBV11-2 and TRBJ2-1 for the parts outside the CDR3, the full variable domain is EAGVAQSPRYKIIEKRQSVAFWCNPISGHATLYWYQQILGQGPKLLIQFQNNGVVDDSQLPKDRFSAERLKGVDSTLKIQPAKLEDSAVYLCASSQSPGDSYNEQFFGPGTRLTVL.

The V and J genes are TRBV6-5 and TRBJ1-1; D gene ambiguous. CDR1 is MNHEY and CDR2 is SVGAGI in the germline V gene. The V and J ends lost 6 bases and 8 bases respectively, with 22 bases between them. This CDR3 is built from 15 residues. Here the CDR3 DNA reads TGTGCCAGCAGCGGATCAGTCTCTACTGCGGCCGAAGCTTTCTTT. Encoded protein: CASSGSVSTAAEAFF.

The chain employs TRBV18 and TRBJ2-3; D gene unclear. Germline-derived CDR1 and CDR2 are KGHSH and LQKENI. This CDR3 comprises 14 residues. V was pared by 2 bases and J by 0 bases, with 6 bases between. The CDR3 is CASSPDSSTDTQYF. CDR3 nucleotides: TGTGCCAGCTCACCAGACTCTAGCACAGATACGCAGTATTTT.

The chain combines TRBV4-3 with TRBJ1-1, with D perhaps matching TRBD1 (5 bases). The CDR3 has 14 residues. Trimming took 6 bases from V and 0 from J, leaving 11 bases between them. CDR1 and CDR2 from the germline V gene are LGHNA and YSLEER. CDR3 sequence: CASRIDRMNTEAFF. The CDR3 DNA reads TGCGCCAGCAGAATCGACAGAATGAACACTGAAGCTTTCTTT.

The rearrangement uses TRBV13 and TRBJ1-1; tentative D call: TRBD1 (6 bases). Germline CDR1 and CDR2: PRHDT and FYEKMQ (reference sequence). Trimming stripped 5 bases from V and 0 bases from J, with 13 bases between. The CDR3 has 15 amino acids. In DNA, the CDR3 is TGTGCCAGCAGCCTTACAGGGCACATGAACACTGAAGCTTTCTTT. Translated, it gives CASSLTGHMNTEAFF.